This record covers a single T cell receptor beta chain. What it binds is unknown. This entry is derived from a study of cytomegalovirus exposure and HLA in healthy donors. Study-wide results and limits: Owing to their indistinguishability, certain V segments, notably TRBV6-2 and TRBV6-3, were excluded.

PCR was performed using 60 Vbeta and 13 Jbeta primers. This table comes from immunoSEQ multiplex PCR, and its TCRdb copy is limited to in-frame clones, with some not included. Of tens of thousands of clones in the sample, approximately 70% are singletons; the top ten hold around 2.3%. The CDR3 covers 11 residues. Germline CDR1 SQVTM, CDR2 ANQGSEA. Sequenced material: PBMCs. This chain links TRBV29-1 with TRBJ1-2, with D maybe TRBD1 (5 bases). This clonotype was sampled from a man aged 30 to 39 in good health and CMV-seronegative. This CDR3 is CITSGGYGYTF. Here the CDR3 DNA reads TGCATCACCTCGGGGGGCTATGGCTACACCTTC.